This TCR beta chain was identified during a study of shared clonotypes between healthy human individuals (TCRdb year 2020). About the investigation overall: Two women and a few men aged 18 to 49 years were included in the cohort. For each donor, three plates each were used for CD4 naive and CD4 memory, two plates were used for CD8 naive, and one plate was used for CD8 memory. Blood TCR repertoires of several healthy adults were deeply sequenced to estimate repertoire size and the extent of clonotype sharing between individuals. To increase sequencing depth and limit assay-specific biases, TCR repertoire library preparation and sequencing were carried out by different laboratories using diverse techniques. Leukapheresis yielded between about 0.94 and 8.9 billion PBMCs per donor. General study outcomes and caveats: Compared with non-shared clonotypes, clonotypes shared by all four sorted-subset donors had higher generation probabilities. Based on pairwise subsampling, the degree of clonotype sharing among donors was expected to be affected by sequencing depth. Naive subsets generally had larger estimated clonotype richness than memory subsets did. Rarefaction of sorted-subset datasets indicated incomplete sequencing despite the large sequencing depth. The genetic and exposure-history diversity represented was limited by the small number of donors. Sharing across four donors was observed for approximately 5% of naive CD4, 3% to 3.5% of naive CD8, 2% to 2.5% of memory CD4, and around 0.4% of memory CD8 clonotypes. Sampling was restricted to blood, and TCR repertoires in tissues likely differ from the TCR repertoires found in blood.

Using the deep immunoSEQ assay, multiplex PCR amplified TCR CDR3 regions from genomic DNA. Genomic DNA extracted from each cell subset was distributed evenly over all wells of several immunoSEQ 96-well plates, and each plate served as one replicate. For sorted subsets, each replicate PCR was loaded with 200 ng genomic DNA, equivalent to approximately 27,000 T cell genomes. Purified libraries were measured with a Qubit 3.0 fluorometer, size-checked on a Bioanalyzer 2100, and measured again with the KAPA Library Quantification kit. Each immunoSEQ 96-well plate was sequenced on its own single-read 150-cycle Illumina NextSeq 550 flow cell. As for the original processing: Because only junctional sequences without quality scores were contained in the immunoSEQ output, filtering matching that applied to full-length reads could not be performed. To assign V/J genes and CDR3, sequences were annotated against IMGT germline references using PyIR, a Python wrapper for IgBLAST v1.9. Reads were filtered out if the reads had weak V/J assignments (E-value above 1e-6), no CDR3, stop codons, out-of-frame junctions, or ambiguous translated residues. V3J clonotypes were defined as sequences sharing an identical inferred V gene, J gene, and CDR3 amino acid sequence. To compute the percentage overlap between repertoires, the number of shared unique clonotypes was divided by the size of the smaller repertoire. RTK rarefaction, the Chao1 estimator, and Recon v2.1 estimates of unobserved clonotypes were used to assess repertoire richness. Generation probabilities for all TCRbeta clonotypes obtained by the gDNA method from several donors were computed using OLGA. Here the immuneACCESS table is served through TCRdb, limited to in-frame sequences with V and J called. Missing clones are a known gap in these copies; in checked studies unresolved V genes cover under half, and the rest lacks a known reason. V and J calls and clone size are given by that table; D and trimming were obtained from the DNA. Counted in this sample were hundreds of thousands of clones; less than 80% of them appeared once. The top ten clones comprise roughly 2% of the sample.

Including cysteine and phenylalanine, the CDR3 has 14 amino acids. CDR3 DNA only is kept here, 42 bases in frame from base 1. The germline V gene yields SGHRS for CDR1 and YFSETQ for CDR2. V gives up 3 bases and J gives up 7 bases, and the segment between their germline ends measures 14 bases. To note about this clone: Its antigen remains unidentified. No much larger clone exists at a distance of one base, and base qualities are not known.

The donors were healthy, HIV-negative adults who had no recently reported acute infections or vaccinations. Only Caucasian adults living in Nashville, Tennessee, USA were represented among the donors. Magnetic negative selection was used to enrich CD4+ T cells, after which naive cells were positively selected on CD45RA and the negative fraction became the memory subset. After blood collection by leukapheresis, PBMCs were isolated using Ficoll-Histopaque density gradient centrifugation and then cryopreserved in the vapor phase of liquid nitrogen. Analytical flow cytometry was used to check the purity and quantity of every magnetically sorted T cell population. Each sorted fraction had its genomic DNA isolated and then quantified by UV absorbance on a Nanodrop 2000c.

This receptor was obtained from a woman aged 25 to 39 in good health. This chain joins TRBV5-1 to TRBJ2-1, with TRBD2 perhaps the D gene, on 6 matching bases. The sequenced sample was memory CD4+ T cells sorted from blood. Interpreted using the paper, the cell subset or site label stands for: CD45RA-negative fraction. The DNA is TGCGCCAGCAGCTGGGTGGCGGAGGGGAATGAGCAGTTCTTC. Translated, this gives CASSWVAEGNEQFF.